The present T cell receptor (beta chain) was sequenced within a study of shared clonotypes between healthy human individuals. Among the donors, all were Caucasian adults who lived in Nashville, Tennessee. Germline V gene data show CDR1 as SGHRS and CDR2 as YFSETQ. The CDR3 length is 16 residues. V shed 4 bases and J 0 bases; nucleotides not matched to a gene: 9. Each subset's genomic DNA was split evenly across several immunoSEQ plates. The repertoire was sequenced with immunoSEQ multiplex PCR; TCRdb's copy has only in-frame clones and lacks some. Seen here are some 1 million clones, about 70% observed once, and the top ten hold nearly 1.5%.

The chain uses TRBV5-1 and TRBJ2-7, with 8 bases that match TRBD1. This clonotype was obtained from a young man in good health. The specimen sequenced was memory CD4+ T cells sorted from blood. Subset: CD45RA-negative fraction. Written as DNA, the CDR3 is TGCGCCAGCAGCCCTACGGGACAGGTAAACTCCTACGAGCAGTACTTC. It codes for CASSPTGQVNSYEQYF.